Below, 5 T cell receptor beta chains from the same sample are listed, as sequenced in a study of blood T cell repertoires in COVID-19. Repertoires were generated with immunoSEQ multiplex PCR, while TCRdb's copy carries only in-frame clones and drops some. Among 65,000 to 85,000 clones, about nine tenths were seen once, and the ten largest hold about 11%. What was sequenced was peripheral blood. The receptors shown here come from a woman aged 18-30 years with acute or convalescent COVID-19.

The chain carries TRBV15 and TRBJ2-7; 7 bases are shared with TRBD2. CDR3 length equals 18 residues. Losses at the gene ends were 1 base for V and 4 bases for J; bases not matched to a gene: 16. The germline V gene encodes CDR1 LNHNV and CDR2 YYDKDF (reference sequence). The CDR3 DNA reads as TGTGCCACCAGCAGAGGGGGGGGGATCCATACCCCCCGGTACGAGCAGTACTTC. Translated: CATSRGGGIHTPRYEQYF.

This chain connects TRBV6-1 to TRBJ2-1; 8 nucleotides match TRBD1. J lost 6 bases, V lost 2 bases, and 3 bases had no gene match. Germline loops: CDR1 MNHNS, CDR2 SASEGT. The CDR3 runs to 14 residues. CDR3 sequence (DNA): TGTGCCAGCAGTGAATACAGGGGGTCCAATGAGCAGTTCTTC. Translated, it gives CASSEYRGSNEQFF.

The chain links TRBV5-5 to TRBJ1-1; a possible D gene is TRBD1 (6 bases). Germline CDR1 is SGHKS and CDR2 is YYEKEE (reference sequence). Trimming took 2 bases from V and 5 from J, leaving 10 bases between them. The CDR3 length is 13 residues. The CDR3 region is CASSFQGHTEAFF. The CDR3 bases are TGTGCCAGCAGCTTTCAGGGGCATACTGAAGCTTTCTTT.

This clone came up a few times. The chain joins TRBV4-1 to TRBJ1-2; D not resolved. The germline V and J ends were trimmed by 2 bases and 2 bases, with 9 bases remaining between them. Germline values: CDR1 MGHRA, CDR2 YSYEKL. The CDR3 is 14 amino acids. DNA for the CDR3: TGCGCCAGCAGCCAATCTAGCGGCAACTATGGCTACACCTTC. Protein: CASSQSSGNYGYTF.

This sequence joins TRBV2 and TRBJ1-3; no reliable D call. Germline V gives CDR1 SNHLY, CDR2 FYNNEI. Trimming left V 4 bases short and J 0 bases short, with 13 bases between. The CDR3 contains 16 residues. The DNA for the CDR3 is TGTGCCAGCAGTGTTGCATCGGACTTCTCTGGAAACACCATATATTTT. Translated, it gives CASSVASDFSGNTIYF.